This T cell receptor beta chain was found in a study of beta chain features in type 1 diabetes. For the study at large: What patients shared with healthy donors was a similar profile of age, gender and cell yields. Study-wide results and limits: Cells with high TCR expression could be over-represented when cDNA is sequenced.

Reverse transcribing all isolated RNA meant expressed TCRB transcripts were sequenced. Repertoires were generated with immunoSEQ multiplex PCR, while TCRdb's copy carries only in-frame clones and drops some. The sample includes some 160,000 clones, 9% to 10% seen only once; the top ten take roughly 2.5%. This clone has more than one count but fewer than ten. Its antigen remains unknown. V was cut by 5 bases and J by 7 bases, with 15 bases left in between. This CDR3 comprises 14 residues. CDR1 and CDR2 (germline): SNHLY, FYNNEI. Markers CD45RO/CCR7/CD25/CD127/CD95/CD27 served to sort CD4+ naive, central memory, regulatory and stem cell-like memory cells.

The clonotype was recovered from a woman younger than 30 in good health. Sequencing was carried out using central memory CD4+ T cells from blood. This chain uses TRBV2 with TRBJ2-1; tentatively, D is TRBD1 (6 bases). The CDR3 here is CASSFRRTENEQFF. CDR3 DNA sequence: TGTGCCAGCAGTTTTAGACGGACAGAGAATGAGCAGTTCTTC.